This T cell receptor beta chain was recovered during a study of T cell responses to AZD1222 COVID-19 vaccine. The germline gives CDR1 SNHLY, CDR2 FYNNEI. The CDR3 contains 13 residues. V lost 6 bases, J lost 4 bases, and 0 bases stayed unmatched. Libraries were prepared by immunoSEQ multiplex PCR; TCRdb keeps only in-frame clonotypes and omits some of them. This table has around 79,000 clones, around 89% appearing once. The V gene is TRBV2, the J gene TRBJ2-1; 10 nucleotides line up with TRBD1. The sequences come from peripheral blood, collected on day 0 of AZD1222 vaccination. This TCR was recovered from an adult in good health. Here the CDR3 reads CASRGQGYNEQFF. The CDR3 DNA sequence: TGTGCCAGCAGGGGACAGGGGTACAATGAGCAGTTCTTC. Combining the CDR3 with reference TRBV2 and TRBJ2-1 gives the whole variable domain EPEVTQTPSHQVTQMGQEVILRCVPISNHLYFYWYRQILGQKVEFLVSFYNNEISEKSEIFDDQFSVERPDGSNFTLKIRSTKLEDSAMYFCASRGQGYNEQFFGPGTRLTVL.